Listed below are T cell receptor beta chains from one sample, sequenced in a study of blood T cells in healthy people across ages. Each CDR3 protein gets one entry after TCRdb re-called the 5' RACE reads with MiXCR. The sample holds roughly 1.5 million distinct CDR3 sequences, around 40% seen once. Sequenced input: blood. Every receptor here comes from a woman aged 18-30 years in good health. CDR3s include the opening cysteine and the closing phenylalanine or tryptophan. D genes are given only for firm matches. Clone size, where shown, is once, few, many, or a class for clones that have expanded.

clone_size d_call j_call v_call cdr3_aa cdr3_nt
. TRBD2 TRBJ2-3 TRBV7-2 CASSLRGTSGSTDTQYF TGTGCCAGCAGCTTACGGGGGACTAGCGGGAGCACAGATACGCAGTATTTT
. TRBD1 TRBJ2-7 TRBV9 CASSVDGTGTNEQYF TGTGCCAGCAGCGTAGACGGGACAGGAACCAACGAGCAGTACTTC
. . TRBJ2-1 TRBV7-9 CANKNSNSYNEQFF TGTGCCAACAAGAACAGCAACTCCTACAATGAGCAGTTCTTC
. . TRBJ2-7 TRBV10-3 CAISDQEGEQYF TGTGCCATCAGTGACCAGGAAGGCGAGCAGTACTTC
. TRBD1 TRBJ2-1 TRBV10-3 CAISESGTGGETQFF TGTGCCATCAGTGAGTCGGGAACAGGGGGTGAGACCCAGTTCTTC
. . TRBJ1-1 TRBV20-1 CSARDPVKGENTEAFF TGCAGTGCTAGAGATCCGGTGAAGGGGGAGAACACTGAAGCTTTCTTT
few . TRBJ1-2 TRBV6-5 CASSNNNYGYTF TGTGCCAGCAGCAACAACAACTATGGCTACACCTTC
. TRBD2 TRBJ2-7 TRBV29-1 CSVLGRATYEQYF TGCAGCGTTTTGGGGAGGGCCACCTACGAGCAGTACTTC
. . TRBJ2-5 TRBV28 CASSPPEGRIQETQYF TGTGCCAGCAGTCCCCCCGAAGGGCGCATCCAAGAGACCCAGTACTTC
once . TRBJ1-5 TRBV5-1 CASSLNGGNQPRHF TGCGCCAGCAGCCTGAACGGAGGCAATCAGCCCCGGCATTTT
. TRBD2 TRBJ2-3 TRBV15 CATSRIAAGGTDTQYF TGTGCCACCAGCAGAATAGCGGCCGGGGGGACAGATACGCAGTATTTT
few . TRBJ2-7 TRBV27 CASSSGISHEQYF TGTGCCAGCAGCTCGGGAATTTCCCACGAGCAGTACTTC
. . TRBJ1-2 TRBV12-3/TRBV12-4 CASSTHLNYGYTF TGTGCCAGCTCGACTCATCTTAACTATGGCTACACCTTC
. . TRBJ2-3 TRBV25-1 CASSWTYLGGNTQYF TGTGCCAGCAGTTGGACCTATCTCGGTGGCAATACGCAGTATTTT
few TRBD2 TRBJ2-7 TRBV9 CASSPGLAVSIYEQYF TGTGCCAGCAGCCCAGGACTAGCCGTATCTATTTACGAGCAGTACTTC
. TRBD1 TRBJ2-1 TRBV6-2/TRBV6-3 CASSYGTGGSYNEQFF TGTGCCAGCAGTTACGGTACAGGGGGCTCCTACAATGAGCAGTTCTTC
once . TRBJ2-1 TRBV18 CASSSPRYNEQFF TGTGCCAGCTCTTCTCCTAGGTACAATGAGCAGTTCTTC
few . TRBJ2-1 TRBV28 CARTPLRPYNEQFF TGTGCCAGGACTCCCCTACGCCCCTACAATGAGCAGTTCTTC
many . TRBJ2-7 TRBV27 CASSLSSGYEQYF TGTGCCAGCAGCTTAAGCTCCGGATACGAGCAGTACTTC
. . TRBJ2-1 TRBV5-1 CASSFLPSGNEQFF TGCGCCAGCAGCTTCCTACCGAGTGGTAATGAGCAGTTCTTC
. . TRBJ2-1 TRBV5-1 CASSLFLRGGNEQFF TGCGCCAGCAGCTTGTTTTTAAGGGGCGGGAATGAGCAGTTCTTC
. . TRBJ2-4 TRBV18 CASSPLPLNRGENIQYF TGTGCCAGCTCACCATTACCGCTAAACCGTGGCGAAAACATTCAGTACTTC
. TRBD1 TRBJ1-2 TRBV27 CASSFYRGQLDGYTF TGTGCCAGCAGTTTTTATAGGGGGCAATTGGATGGCTACACCTTC
. TRBD1 TRBJ1-2 TRBV9 CASSASDRGLVYGYTF TGTGCCAGCAGCGCCTCGGACAGGGGGCTAGTCTATGGCTACACCTTC
. TRBD1 TRBJ1-1 TRBV3-1 CASSLGQALQNTEAFF TGTGCCAGCAGCCTGGGACAGGCCCTTCAGAATACTGAAGCTTTCTTT
. TRBD1 TRBJ1-4 TRBV6-2/TRBV6-3 CASSYRRGTGGVGEKLFF TGTGCCAGCAGTTATCGTCGCGGGACAGGGGGCGTCGGAGAAAAACTGTTTTTT
. TRBD1 TRBJ2-1 TRBV7-7 CASSFSEGTGQFF TGTGCTAGCAGCTTTTCAGAAGGGACAGGGCAGTTCTTC
. TRBD2 TRBJ2-3 TRBV7-2 CASSLTQASGSLDTQYF TGTGCCAGCAGCTTAACACAGGCTAGCGGGTCCCTAGATACGCAGTATTTT
. TRBD2 TRBJ2-1 TRBV3-1 CASAQGLAGRYNEQFF TGTGCCAGCGCGCAGGGACTAGCGGGTCGCTACAATGAGCAGTTCTTC
few . TRBJ2-7 TRBV9 CASSALDGLAYEQYF TGTGCCAGCAGCGCCTTAGACGGGTTGGCCTACGAGCAGTACTTC
. TRBD2 TRBJ2-3 TRBV5-1 CASSLLSGADTQYF TGCGCCAGCAGCTTGCTTAGCGGGGCAGATACGCAGTATTTT
once . TRBJ2-3 TRBV12-3/TRBV12-4 CASSFAPDAQYF TGTGCCAGCAGTTTCGCGCCAGATGCGCAGTATTTT
few TRBD1 TRBJ1-2 TRBV12-3/TRBV12-4 CASSSGTGRGSYGYTF TGTGCCAGCAGTTCTGGGACAGGACGCGGCAGCTATGGCTACACCTTC
few . TRBJ1-2 TRBV2 CASSDFGTSDGYTF TGTGCCAGCAGTGATTTCGGGACGTCCGATGGCTACACCTTC
few . TRBJ2-1 TRBV24-1 CATSDPPRPNEQFF TGTGCCACCAGTGACCCCCCGAGGCCCAATGAGCAGTTCTTC
. TRBD2 TRBJ2-1 TRBV5-1 CASSPTSANEQFF TGCGCCAGCTCTCCTACTAGCGCCAATGAGCAGTTCTTC
. TRBD1 TRBJ2-5 TRBV6-1 CASSGQGWETQYF TGTGCCAGCAGTGGACAGGGCTGGGAGACCCAGTACTTC
. TRBD2 TRBJ2-1 TRBV28 CASRPTLAGAYNEQFF TGTGCCAGCAGGCCAACTCTAGCGGGAGCCTACAATGAGCAGTTCTTC
few TRBD2 TRBJ2-5 TRBV29-1 CSVARDYNLETQYF TGCAGCGTTGCCCGGGACTATAATTTGGAGACCCAGTACTTC
. . TRBJ2-1 TRBV4-3 CASSRGPRDNEQFF TGCGCCAGCAGCCGAGGCCCGAGGGACAATGAGCAGTTCTTC
few TRBD1 TRBJ2-7 TRBV7-2 CASSLTGSAYEQYF TGTGCCAGCAGCTTGACAGGGTCTGCCTACGAGCAGTACTTC
once . TRBJ2-7 TRBV7-2 CASSLTLAAREQYF TGTGCCAGCAGCTTAACTTTAGCCGCGCGCGAGCAGTACTTC
. . TRBJ1-1 TRBV27 CASSLLPGAEAFF TGTGCCAGCAGTTTACTTCCGGGGGCTGAAGCTTTCTTT
. TRBD1 TRBJ2-3 TRBV5-4 CASRTGGFGTDTQYF TGTGCCAGCAGAACAGGGGGATTCGGCACAGATACGCAGTATTTT
. . TRBJ2-1 TRBV7-6 CASSFMDSHEQFF TGTGCCAGCAGCTTCATGGACTCTCATGAGCAGTTCTTC
. TRBD1 TRBJ2-7 TRBV12-3/TRBV12-4 CASSQQGSSYGQYF TGTGCCAGCAGTCAACAGGGGAGCTCCTACGGGCAGTACTTC
few TRBD2 TRBJ2-3 TRBV4-3 CASSLYTSVSSTDTQYF TGCGCCAGCAGCCTATACACTAGCGTCTCTAGCACAGATACGCAGTATTTT
many . TRBJ2-1 TRBV20-1 CSARVEEYEQFF TGCAGTGCTAGAGTGGAAGAGTATGAGCAGTTCTTC